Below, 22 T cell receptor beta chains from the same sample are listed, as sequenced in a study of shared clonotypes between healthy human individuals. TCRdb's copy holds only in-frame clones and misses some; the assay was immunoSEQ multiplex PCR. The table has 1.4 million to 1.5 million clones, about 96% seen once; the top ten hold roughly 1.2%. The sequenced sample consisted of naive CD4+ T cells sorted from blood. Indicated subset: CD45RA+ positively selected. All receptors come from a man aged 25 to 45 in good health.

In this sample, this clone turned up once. As DNA, the CDR3 is TGCGCCAGCAGCCCCGTGGGGGGCTCTGGAAACACCATATATTTT. Amino acid sequence: CASSPVGGSGNTIYF. J is TRBJ1-3 and V is TRBV5-1, with D possibly being TRBD1 (5 bases). Deletions cut 4 bases from V and 0 bases from J, with 11 bases between. CDR3 size: 15 residues. The germline V gene has CDR1 SGHRS and CDR2 YFSETQ.

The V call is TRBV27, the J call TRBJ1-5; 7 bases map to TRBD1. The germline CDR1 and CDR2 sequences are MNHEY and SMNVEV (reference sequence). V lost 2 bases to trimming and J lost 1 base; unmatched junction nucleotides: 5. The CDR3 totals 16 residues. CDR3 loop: CASSLEGARSNQPQHF. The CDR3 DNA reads TGTGCCAGCAGTTTAGAGGGGGCGCGGAGCAATCAGCCCCAGCATTTT.

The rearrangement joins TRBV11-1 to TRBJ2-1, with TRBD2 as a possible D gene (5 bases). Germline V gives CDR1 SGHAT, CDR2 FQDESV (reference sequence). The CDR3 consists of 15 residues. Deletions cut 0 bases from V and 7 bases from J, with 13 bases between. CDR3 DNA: TGTGCCAGCAGCTTAGCCCCGGAGACGGGGAATGAGCAGTTCTTC. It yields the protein CASSLAPETGNEQFF.

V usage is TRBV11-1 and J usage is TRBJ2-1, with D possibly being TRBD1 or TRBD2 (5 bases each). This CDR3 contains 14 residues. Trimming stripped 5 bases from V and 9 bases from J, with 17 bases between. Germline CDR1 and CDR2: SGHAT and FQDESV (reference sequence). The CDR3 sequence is CASSQRTDQGEQFF. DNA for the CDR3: TGTGCCAGCAGCCAACGGACTGACCAGGGTGAGCAGTTCTTC.

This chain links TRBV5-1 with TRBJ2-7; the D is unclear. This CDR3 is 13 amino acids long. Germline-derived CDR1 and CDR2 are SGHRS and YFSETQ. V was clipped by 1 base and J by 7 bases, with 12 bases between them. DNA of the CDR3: TGCGCCAGCAGCTTGAACCAAGATGGAGAGCAGTACTTC. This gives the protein CASSLNQDGEQYF.

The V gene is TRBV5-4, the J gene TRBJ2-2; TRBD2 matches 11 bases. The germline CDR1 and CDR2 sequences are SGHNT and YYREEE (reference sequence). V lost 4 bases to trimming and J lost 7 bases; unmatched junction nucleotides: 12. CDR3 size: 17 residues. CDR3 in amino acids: CASSLLAGDGIGGELFF. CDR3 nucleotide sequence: TGTGCCAGCAGCCTACTAGCGGGAGACGGTATTGGCGGGGAGCTGTTTTTT. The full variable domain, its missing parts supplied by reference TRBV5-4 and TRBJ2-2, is ETGVTQSPTHLIKTRGQQVTLRCSSQSGHNTVSWYQQALGQGPQFIFQYYREEENGRGNFPPRFSGLQFPNYSSELNVNALELDDSALYLCASSLLAGDGIGGELFFGEGSRLTVL.

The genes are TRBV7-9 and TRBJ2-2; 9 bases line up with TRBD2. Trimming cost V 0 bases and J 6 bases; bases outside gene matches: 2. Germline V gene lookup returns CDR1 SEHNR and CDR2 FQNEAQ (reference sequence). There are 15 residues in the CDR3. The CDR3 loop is CASSLASGSSGELFF. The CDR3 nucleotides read TGTGCCAGCAGCTTAGCTAGCGGGAGTTCCGGGGAGCTGTTTTTT.

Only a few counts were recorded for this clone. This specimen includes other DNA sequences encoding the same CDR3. The CDR3 here is CASSLGSSNQPQHF. In nucleotides, the CDR3 is TGCGCCAGCAGCTTGGGGTCAAGCAATCAGCCCCAGCATTTT. The chain has TRBV5-1 and TRBJ1-5, with unresolved D. Germline-derived CDR1 and CDR2 are SGHRS and YFSETQ. This CDR3 is built from 14 residues. V shed 0 bases and J shed 1 base, with 5 bases lying between them.

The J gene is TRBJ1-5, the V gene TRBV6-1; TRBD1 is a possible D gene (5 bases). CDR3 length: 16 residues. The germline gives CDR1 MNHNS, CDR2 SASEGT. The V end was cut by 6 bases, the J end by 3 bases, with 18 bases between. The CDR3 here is CASREYSGRINQPQHF. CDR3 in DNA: TGTGCCAGCAGAGAATATTCGGGACGGATCAATCAGCCCCAGCATTTT.

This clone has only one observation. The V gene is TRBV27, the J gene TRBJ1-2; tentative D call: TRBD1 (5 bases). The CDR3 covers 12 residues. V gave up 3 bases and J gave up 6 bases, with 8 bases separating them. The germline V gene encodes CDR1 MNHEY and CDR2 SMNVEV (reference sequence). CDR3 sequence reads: CASSFRGNGYTF. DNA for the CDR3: TGTGCCAGCAGTTTTCGGGGGAATGGCTACACCTTC.

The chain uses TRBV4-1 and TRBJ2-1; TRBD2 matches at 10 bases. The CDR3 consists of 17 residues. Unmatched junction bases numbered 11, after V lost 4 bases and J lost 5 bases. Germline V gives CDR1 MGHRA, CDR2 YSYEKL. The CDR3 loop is CASSRPPSGSNHNEQFF. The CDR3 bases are TGCGCCAGCAGCCGACCCCCTAGCGGGAGTAACCACAATGAGCAGTTCTTC.

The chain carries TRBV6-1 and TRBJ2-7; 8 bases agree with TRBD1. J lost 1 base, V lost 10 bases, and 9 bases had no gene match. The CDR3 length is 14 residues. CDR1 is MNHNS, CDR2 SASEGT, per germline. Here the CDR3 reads CAITDRGESYEQYF. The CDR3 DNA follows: TGTGCCATCACCGACAGGGGCGAATCCTACGAGCAGTACTTC.

Here the CDR3 DNA reads TGTGCCAGCAGCTTAGCGCGTGACACCGGGGAGCTGTTTTTT. This sequence encodes CASSLARDTGELFF. The genes are TRBV7-9 and TRBJ2-2; no clear D. The V gene's germline CDR1 is SEHNR and CDR2 FQNEAQ (reference sequence). The CDR3 extends over 14 amino acids. Trimming shortened V by 0 bases and J by 3 bases, and 5 bases separated the two germline ends.

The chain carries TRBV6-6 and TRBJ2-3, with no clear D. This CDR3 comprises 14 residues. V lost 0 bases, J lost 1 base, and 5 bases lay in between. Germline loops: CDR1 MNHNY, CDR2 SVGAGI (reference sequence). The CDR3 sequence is CASSYSVRTDTQYF. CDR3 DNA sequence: TGTGCCAGCAGTTACTCAGTCCGCACAGATACGCAGTATTTT.

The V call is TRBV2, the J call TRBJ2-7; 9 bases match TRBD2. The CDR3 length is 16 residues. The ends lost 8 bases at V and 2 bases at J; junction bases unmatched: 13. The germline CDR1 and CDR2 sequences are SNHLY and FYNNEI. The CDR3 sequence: CASRRIAGDPTYEQYF. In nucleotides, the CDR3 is TGTGCCAGCCGGCGGATAGCGGGAGACCCCACCTACGAGCAGTACTTC.

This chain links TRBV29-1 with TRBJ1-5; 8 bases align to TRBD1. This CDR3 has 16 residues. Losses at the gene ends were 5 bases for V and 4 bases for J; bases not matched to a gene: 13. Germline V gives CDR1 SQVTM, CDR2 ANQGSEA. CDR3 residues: CSVYTGTGGRNQPQHF. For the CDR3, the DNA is TGCAGCGTTTACACCGGGACAGGTGGTAGAAATCAGCCCCAGCATTTT.

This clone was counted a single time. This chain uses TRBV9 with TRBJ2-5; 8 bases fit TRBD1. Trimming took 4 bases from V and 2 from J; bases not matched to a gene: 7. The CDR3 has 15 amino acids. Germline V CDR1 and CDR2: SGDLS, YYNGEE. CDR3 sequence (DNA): TGTGCCAGCAGCCCCTCAGGACAGGGACAAGAGACCCAGTACTTC. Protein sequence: CASSPSGQGQETQYF.

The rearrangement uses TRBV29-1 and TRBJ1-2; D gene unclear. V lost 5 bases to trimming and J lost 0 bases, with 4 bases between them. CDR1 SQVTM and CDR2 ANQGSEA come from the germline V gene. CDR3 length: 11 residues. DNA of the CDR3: TGCAGCGTTTGGACTAACTATGGCTACACCTTC. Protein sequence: CSVWTNYGYTF.

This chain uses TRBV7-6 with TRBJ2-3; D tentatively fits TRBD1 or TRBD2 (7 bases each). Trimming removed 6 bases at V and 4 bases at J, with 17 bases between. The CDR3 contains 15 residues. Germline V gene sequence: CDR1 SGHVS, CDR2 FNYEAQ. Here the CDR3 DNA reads TGTGCCAGCAGTCTCCAGGGGGGGGTCCCAGATACGCAGTATTTT. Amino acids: CASSLQGGVPDTQYF.

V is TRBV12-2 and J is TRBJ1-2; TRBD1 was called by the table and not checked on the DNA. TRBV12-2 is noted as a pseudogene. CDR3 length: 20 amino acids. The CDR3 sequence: CASLPIPRGRERGCDYGYTF. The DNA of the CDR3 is TGTGCAAGTCTTCCAATCCCCAGGGGGCGCGAGAGGGGTTGTGACTATGGCTACACCTTC.

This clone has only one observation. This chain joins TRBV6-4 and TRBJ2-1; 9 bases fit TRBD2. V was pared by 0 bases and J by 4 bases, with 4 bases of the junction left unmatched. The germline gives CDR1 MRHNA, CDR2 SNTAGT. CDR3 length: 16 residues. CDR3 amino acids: CASSDSRLAAYNEQFF. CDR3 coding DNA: TGTGCCAGCAGTGACTCGAGACTAGCGGCTTACAATGAGCAGTTCTTC.

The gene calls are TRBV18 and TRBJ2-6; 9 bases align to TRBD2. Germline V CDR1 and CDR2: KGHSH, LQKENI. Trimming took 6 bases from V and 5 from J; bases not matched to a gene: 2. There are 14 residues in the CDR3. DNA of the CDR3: TGTGCCAGCTCCCCTAGCGGGAGGGCCAACGTCCTGACTTTC. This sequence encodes CASSPSGRANVLTF.